This T cell receptor (beta chain) was documented in a study of T cells in Graves' hyperthyroidism and ophthalmopathy. It was RNA transcripts that yielded the amplified TCR beta CDR3 regions. HTBI primers were the set used in a first-round RT-PCR of the TCR CDR3. TCRdb re-called the multiplex PCR reads through MiXCR, storing one row per CDR3 protein. The data show some 92,000 distinct CDR3 sequences, 35% to 45% seen once. The table lists this clonotype with many counts. Germline CDR1 and CDR2: LNHDA and SQIVND (reference sequence). V lost 8 bases to trimming and J lost 5 bases, with 15 bases between them. CDR3 length: 14 residues.

This TCR was recovered from a woman aged 25 to 39 with Graves' hyperthyroidism. The chain is built from TRBV19 and TRBJ2-2; D may be TRBD2 (6 bases). Sequencing used peripheral blood or thyroid tissue (not recorded which). The CDR3 bases are TGTGCCAGTTTGGGGGGAGTAAGGACCGGGGAGCTGTTTTTT. It specifies CASLGGVRTGELFF.